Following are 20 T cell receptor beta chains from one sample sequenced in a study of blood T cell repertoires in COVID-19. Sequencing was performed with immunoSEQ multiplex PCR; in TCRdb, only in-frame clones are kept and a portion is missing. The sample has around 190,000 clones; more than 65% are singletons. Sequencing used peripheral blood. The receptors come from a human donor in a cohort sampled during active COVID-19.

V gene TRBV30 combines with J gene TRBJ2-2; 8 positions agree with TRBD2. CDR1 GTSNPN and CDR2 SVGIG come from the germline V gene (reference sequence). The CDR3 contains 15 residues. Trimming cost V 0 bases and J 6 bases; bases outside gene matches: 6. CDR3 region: CAWSVSAGGPGELFF. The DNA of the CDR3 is TGTGCCTGGAGTGTCAGCGCGGGAGGTCCCGGGGAGCTGTTTTTT.

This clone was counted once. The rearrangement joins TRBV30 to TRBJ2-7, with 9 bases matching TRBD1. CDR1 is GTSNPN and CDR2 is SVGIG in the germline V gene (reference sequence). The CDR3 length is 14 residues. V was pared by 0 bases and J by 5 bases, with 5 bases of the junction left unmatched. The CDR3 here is CAWSVDRGFHEQYF. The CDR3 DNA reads TGTGCCTGGAGTGTGGACAGGGGTTTTCACGAGCAGTACTTC. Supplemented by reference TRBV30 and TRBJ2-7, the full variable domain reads SQTIHQWPATLVQPVGSPLSLECTVEGTSNPNLYWYRQAAGRGLQLLFYSVGIGQISSEVPQNLSASRPQDRQFILSSKKLLLSDSGFYLCAWSVDRGFHEQYFGPGTRLTVT.

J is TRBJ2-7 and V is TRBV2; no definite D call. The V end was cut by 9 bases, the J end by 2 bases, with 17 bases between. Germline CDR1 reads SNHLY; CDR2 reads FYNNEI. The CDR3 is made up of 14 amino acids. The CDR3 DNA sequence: TGTGCCAGTATCTTAACCCGAGAGGCCTACGAGCAGTACTTC. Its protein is CASILTREAYEQYF.

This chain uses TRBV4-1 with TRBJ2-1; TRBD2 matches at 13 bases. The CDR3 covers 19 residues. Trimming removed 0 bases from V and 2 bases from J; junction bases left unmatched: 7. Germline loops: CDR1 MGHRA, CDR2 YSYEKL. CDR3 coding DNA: TGCGCCAGCAGCCAAGATCCCCTACTAGCGGGAGGGGCCTACAATGAGCAGTTCTTC. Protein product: CASSQDPLLAGGAYNEQFF.

CDR3 region: CASSFSIAAFF. The DNA for the CDR3 is TGTGCCAGCAGTTTCTCGATCGCGGCTTTCTTT. The genes are TRBV28 and TRBJ1-1; D is undetermined. Germline CDR1 and CDR2: MDHEN and SYDVKM. The CDR3 is made up of 11 amino acids. V was shortened by 3 bases and J by 11 bases, with 10 bases between the two germline ends. The entire variable domain, with the rest obtained from reference TRBV28 and TRBJ1-1, is as follows: DVKVTQSSRYLVKRTGEKVFLECVQDMDHENMFWYRQDPGLGLRLIYFSYDVKMKEKGDIPEGYSVSREKKERFSLILESASTNQTSMYLCASSFSIAAFFGQGTRLTVV.

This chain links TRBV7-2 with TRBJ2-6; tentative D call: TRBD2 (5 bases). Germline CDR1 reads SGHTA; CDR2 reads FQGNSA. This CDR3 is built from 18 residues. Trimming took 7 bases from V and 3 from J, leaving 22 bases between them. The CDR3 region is CASTFAAVGAGGANVLTF. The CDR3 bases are TGTGCCAGCACCTTCGCTGCTGTGGGAGCCGGTGGGGCCAACGTCCTGACTTTC.

CDR3 bases: TGTGCCAGCAGTTTTGCGGGCGATACGCAGTATTTT. Its protein product is CASSFAGDTQYF. The chain joins TRBV12-3 or TRBV12-4 to TRBJ2-3, with D perhaps matching TRBD2 (5 bases). V was clipped by 3 bases and J by 6 bases, with 7 bases between them. The CDR3 runs to 12 residues.

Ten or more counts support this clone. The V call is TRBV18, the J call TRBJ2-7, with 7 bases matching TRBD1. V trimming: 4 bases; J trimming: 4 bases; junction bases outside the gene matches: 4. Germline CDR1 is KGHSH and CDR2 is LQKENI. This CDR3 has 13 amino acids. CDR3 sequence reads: CASSLTGSYEQYF. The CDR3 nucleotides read TGTGCCAGCTCACTGACAGGGTCTTACGAGCAGTACTTC.

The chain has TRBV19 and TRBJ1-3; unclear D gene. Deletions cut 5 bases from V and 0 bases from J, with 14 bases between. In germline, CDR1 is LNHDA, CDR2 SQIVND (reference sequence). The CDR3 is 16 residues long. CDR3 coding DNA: TGTGCCAGTAGTTTCAAGACTCCCAACTCTGGAAACACCATATATTTT. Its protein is CASSFKTPNSGNTIYF.

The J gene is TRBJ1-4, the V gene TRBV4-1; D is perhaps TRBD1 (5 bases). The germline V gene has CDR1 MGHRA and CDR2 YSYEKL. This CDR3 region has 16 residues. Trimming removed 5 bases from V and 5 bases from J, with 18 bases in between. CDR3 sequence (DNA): TGCGCCAGCAGCAAAAAAGATGGGGCTATCAATGAAAAACTGTTTTTT. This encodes CASSKKDGAINEKLFF.

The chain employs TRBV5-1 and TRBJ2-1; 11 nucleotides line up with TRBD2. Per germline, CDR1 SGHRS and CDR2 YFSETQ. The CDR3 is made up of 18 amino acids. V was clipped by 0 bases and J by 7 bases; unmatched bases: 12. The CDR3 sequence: CASSLAKGVAGGGNEQFF. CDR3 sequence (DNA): TGCGCCAGCAGCTTGGCGAAAGGCGTAGCGGGAGGGGGAAATGAGCAGTTCTTC.

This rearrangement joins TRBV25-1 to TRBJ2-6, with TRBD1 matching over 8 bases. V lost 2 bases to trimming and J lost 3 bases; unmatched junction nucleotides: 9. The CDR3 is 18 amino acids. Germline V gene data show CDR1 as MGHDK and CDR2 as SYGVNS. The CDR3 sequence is CASSEGGRGRFGANVLTF. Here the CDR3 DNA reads TGTGCCAGCAGTGAAGGGGGCAGGGGGCGCTTTGGGGCCAACGTCCTGACTTTC.

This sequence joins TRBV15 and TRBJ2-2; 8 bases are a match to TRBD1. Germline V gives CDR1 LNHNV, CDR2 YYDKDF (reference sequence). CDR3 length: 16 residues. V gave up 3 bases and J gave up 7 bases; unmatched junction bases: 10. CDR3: CATSRVDRGGGGELFF. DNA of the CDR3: TGTGCCACCAGCAGGGTCGACAGGGGCGGCGGCGGGGAGCTGTTTTTT.

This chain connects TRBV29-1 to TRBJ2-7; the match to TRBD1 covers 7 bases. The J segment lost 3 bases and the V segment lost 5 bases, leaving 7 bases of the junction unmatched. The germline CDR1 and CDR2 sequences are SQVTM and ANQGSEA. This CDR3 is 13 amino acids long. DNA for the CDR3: TGCAGCGTTCATGGACAGGAGAACTACGAGCAGTACTTC. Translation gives CSVHGQENYEQYF.

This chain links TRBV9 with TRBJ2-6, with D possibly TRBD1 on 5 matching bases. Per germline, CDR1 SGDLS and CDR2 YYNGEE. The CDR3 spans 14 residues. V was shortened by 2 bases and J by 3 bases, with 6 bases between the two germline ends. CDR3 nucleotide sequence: TGTGCCAGCAGCGTCCAGGGTGGGGCCAACGTCCTGACTTTC. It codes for CASSVQGGANVLTF. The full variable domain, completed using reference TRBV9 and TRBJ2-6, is DSGVTQTPKHLITATGQRVTLRCSPRSGDLSVYWYQQSLDQGLQFLIQYYNGEERAKGNILERFSAQQFPDLHSELNLSSLELGDSALYFCASSVQGGANVLTFGAGSRLTVL.

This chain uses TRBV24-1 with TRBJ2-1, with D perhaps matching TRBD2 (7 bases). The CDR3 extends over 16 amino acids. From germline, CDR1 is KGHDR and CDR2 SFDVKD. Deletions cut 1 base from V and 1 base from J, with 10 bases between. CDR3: CATSDLKGGSYNEQFF. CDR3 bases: TGTGCCACCAGTGATTTAAAGGGGGGGTCCTACAATGAGCAGTTCTTC.

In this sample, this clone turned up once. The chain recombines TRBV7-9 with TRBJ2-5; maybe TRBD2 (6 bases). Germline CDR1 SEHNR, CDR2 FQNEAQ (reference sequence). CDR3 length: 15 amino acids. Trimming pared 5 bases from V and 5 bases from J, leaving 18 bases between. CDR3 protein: CASSPQDGGGETQYF. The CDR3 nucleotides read TGTGCCAGCAGCCCGCAAGACGGCGGAGGGGAGACCCAGTACTTC.

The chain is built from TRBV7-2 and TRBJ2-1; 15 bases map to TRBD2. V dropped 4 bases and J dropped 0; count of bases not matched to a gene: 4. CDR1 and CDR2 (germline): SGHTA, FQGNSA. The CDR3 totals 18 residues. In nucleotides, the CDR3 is TGTGCCAGCAGCTGGACTAGCGGGAGGGTTAGCTCCTACAATGAGCAGTTCTTC. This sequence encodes CASSWTSGRVSSYNEQFF.

CDR3 in amino acids: CASSSLPSGRVTGELFF. The CDR3 bases are TGTGCCAGCTCATCCCTCCCTAGCGGTCGTGTCACCGGGGAGCTGTTTTTT. The chain recombines TRBV18 with TRBJ2-2; 7 nucleotides agree with TRBD2. CDR1 is KGHSH and CDR2 is LQKENI in the germline V gene. The CDR3 length is 17 residues. V lost 5 bases, J lost 4 bases, and 13 bases stayed unmatched.

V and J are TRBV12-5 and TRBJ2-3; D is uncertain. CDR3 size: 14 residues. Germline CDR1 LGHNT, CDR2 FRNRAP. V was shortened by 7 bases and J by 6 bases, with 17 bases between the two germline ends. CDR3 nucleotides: TGTGCTAGTGCCAACCGGGTCCTCGCGGATACGCAGTATTTT. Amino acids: CASANRVLADTQYF.